This is a list of T cell receptor beta chains from one sample in a study of blood T cell repertoires in COVID-19. This table comes from immunoSEQ multiplex PCR, and its TCRdb copy is limited to in-frame clones, with some not included. In the table there are 490,000 or so clones, around nine tenths of which are singletons. Material: PBMCs or T cells enriched from blood (not recorded which). The receptors were gathered from an older woman who had recovered from COVID-19. The CDR3 runs from the conserved cysteine through the conserved F or W. D genes are given only for firm matches. Size is stated for part of the rows, as once, few or many counts, or as a class when the clone is expanded.

NA	TRBV30	NA	TRBJ1-1	CAFTRGTEAFF	TGTGCCTTTACACGGGGGACTGAAGCTTTCTTT
NA	TRBV7-9	NA	TRBJ2-1	CASSFQVYNEQFF	TGTGCCAGCAGCTTTCAGGTTTACAATGAGCAGTTCTTC
NA	TRBV11-2	NA	TRBJ1-2	CASSPPFNYGYTF	TGTGCCAGCAGCCCCCCGTTTAACTATGGCTACACCTTC
NA	TRBV7-2	NA	TRBJ1-5	CASSLDPGRNQPQHF	TGTGCCAGCAGCTTAGATCCAGGGCGGAATCAGCCCCAGCATTTT
few	TRBV7-9	NA	TRBJ2-2	CASSLGANTGELFF	TGTGCCAGCAGCCTCGGGGCGAACACCGGGGAGCTGTTTTTT
NA	TRBV9	NA	TRBJ1-1	CASSRTAMNTEAFF	TGTGCCAGCAGTCGTACAGCAATGAACACTGAAGCTTTCTTT
NA	TRBV6-5	NA	TRBJ1-1	CASTRIVNTEAFF	TGTGCCAGCACCCGCATAGTGAACACTGAAGCTTTCTTT
few	TRBV10-2	TRBD1	TRBJ1-1	CASLRSTGKTEAFF	TGCGCCAGCCTAAGGTCGACAGGGAAGACTGAAGCTTTCTTT
NA	TRBV18	NA	TRBJ1-2	CASSPNSYGYTF	TGTGCCAGCTCACCGAACAGCTATGGCTACACCTTC
NA	TRBV28	TRBD1	TRBJ1-4	CASTGQGIEKLFF	TGTGCCAGCACTGGACAGGGAATTGAAAAACTGTTTTTT
NA	TRBV9	NA	TRBJ2-7	CASSVEMVGIGNEQYF	TGTGCCAGCAGCGTAGAAATGGTCGGGATTGGTAACGAGCAGTACTTC
NA	TRBV7-9	NA	TRBJ2-3	CASSPLGPGETDTQYF	TGTGCCAGCAGCCCATTAGGGCCAGGGGAAACAGATACGCAGTATTTT
once	TRBV27	TRBD2	TRBJ2-2	CAIGLAGDQAGELFF	TGTGCCATCGGACTAGCGGGGGATCAGGCCGGGGAGCTGTTTTTT
NA	TRBV7-2	TRBD2	TRBJ2-1	CASSLKAGGPGEQFF	TGTGCCAGCAGCCTCAAGGCGGGGGGCCCAGGAGAGCAGTTCTTC
NA	TRBV3-1/TRBV3-2	TRBD1	TRBJ1-4	CASSATGGREKLFF	TGTGCCAGCAGCGCGACAGGGGGACGGGAAAAACTGTTTTTT
NA	TRBV5-1	TRBD2	TRBJ2-5	CASSFIAGAEETQYF	TGCGCCAGCAGCTTTATAGCGGGGGCCGAAGAGACCCAGTACTTC
NA	TRBV6-2/TRBV6-3	TRBD2	TRBJ2-2	CASRPPLARTGELFF	TGTGCCAGCCGCCCGCCACTAGCGCGGACCGGGGAGCTGTTTTTT
once	TRBV9	NA	TRBJ2-5	CASSGEYQETQYF	TGTGCCAGCAGCGGGGAGTACCAAGAGACCCAGTACTTC
once	TRBV19	TRBD1	TRBJ1-2	CASSMTGYGGYTF	TGTGCCAGTAGTATGACAGGGTATGGTGGCTACACCTTC
NA	TRBV28	TRBD1	TRBJ1-2	CASRKTGGVGYTF	TGTGCCAGCAGAAAAACAGGGGGCGTAGGCTACACCTTC
NA	TRBV12-5	NA	TRBJ1-3	CASGLRNTIYF	TGTGCTAGTGGTTTGCGGAACACCATATATTTT
NA	TRBV5-1	NA	TRBJ1-2	CASSVDRRDYGYTF	TGCGCCAGCAGCGTAGACCGGCGGGACTATGGCTACACCTTC
NA	TRBV29-1	TRBD1	TRBJ1-6	CSVSRDSNSPLHF	TGCAGCGTTAGCCGGGACAGTAATTCACCCCTCCACTTT